The rows below give T cell receptor beta chains drawn from one sample of a study of Graves' ophthalmopathy and Graves' hyperthyroidism. From the multiplex PCR reads, TCRdb called clonotypes with MiXCR, one entry per CDR3 protein. The sample has about 740,000 distinct CDR3 sequences, roughly 41% seen once; the top ten hold 44%. Sequencing was carried out using peripheral blood. These receptors were obtained from an adult man with Graves' ophthalmopathy. Both conserved end residues are part of each CDR3. The D gene is left open where the match is weak. Some rows have no size entry. The others give once, few or many, or a class for an expanded clone.

size	J	D	V	DNA	CDR3
.	TRBJ1-2	.	TRBV10-2	TGCGCCAGCGGCGAGGGGGACGGAGCCCGGCGGGGCTACACCTTC	CASGEGDGARRGYTF
.	TRBJ2-7	TRBD2	TRBV7-9	TGTGCCAGCAGCTTATTCGGCGGGGGAGTTCAACCCTACGAGCAGTACTTC	CASSLFGGGVQPYEQYF
many	TRBJ2-5	.	TRBV7-6	TGTGCCAGCAGCCAACCGGGGGCCCAAGAGACCCAGTACTTC	CASSQPGAQETQYF
.	TRBJ2-5	TRBD1	TRBV10-1	TGTGCCAGCAGTTCTCTCGGACAGGGTCAAGAGACCCAGTACTTC	CASSSLGQGQETQYF
.	TRBJ2-7	.	TRBV29-1	TGCAGCGCTATGCAGGGGGGTTCTAATTCCTACGAGCAGTGCTTC	CSAMQGGSNSYEQCF
.	TRBJ2-6	.	TRBV29-1	TGCAGCGCTCCGCAGCCTGGGGCTCCACCTGAAGCTTTC	CSAPQPGAPPEAF
.	TRBJ2-5	TRBD2	TRBV7-9	TGTGCCAGCAGTTCCACTAGCGGGGGCGGAAGTGAGACCCAGTACTTC	CASSSTSGGGSETQYF
many	TRBJ2-5	TRBD1	TRBV15	TGTGCCACCAGCCCGACAGGGATCGGAGAGACCCAGTACTTC	CATSPTGIGETQYF
.	TRBJ2-5	.	TRBV19	TGTGCCAGTAGGAGTGACAGCCAAGAGACCCAGTACTTC	CASRSDSQETQYF
few	TRBJ1-3	.	TRBV7-9	TGTGCCAGCAGCTTGCGGGCAGCTTCACGCTCTGGAAACACCATATATTTT	CASSLRAASRSGNTIYF
.	TRBJ2-7	.	TRBV7-2	TGTGCCAGCAGCTTATTTGCGGCCGACTACGAGCAGTACTTC	CASSLFAADYEQYF
.	TRBJ1-1	.	TRBV29-1	TGCAGCGTTGAAGCCGAGACAGAAAGGAGCACTGAAGCTTTCTTT	CSVEAETERSTEAFF
.	TRBJ2-6	.	TRBV7-9	TGTGCCAGCAGCTTAGCGCAAGGGGTGGCTTTC	CASSLAQGVAF
.	TRBJ1-3	.	TRBV19	TGTGCCAGCAGCCGGCGGGGGGACGGAAACACCATATATTTT	CASSRRGDGNTIYF
many	TRBJ2-5	.	TRBV25-1	TGTGCCAGCAGCCGAAAGTATCCGGGGGTCCGGTACCAAGAGACCCAGTACTTC	CASSRKYPGVRYQETQYF
.	TRBJ1-2	TRBD1	TRBV7-9	TGTGCCAGCAGCTTAGTGTCGGGACAGGGGGCCGGTGGCTACACCTTC	CASSLVSGQGAGGYTF
many	TRBJ2-5	.	TRBV7-9	TGTGCCAGCAGCCCCCGTGACTTGCAGACCCAGTACTTC	CASSPRDLQTQYF
.	TRBJ2-5	.	TRBV7-2	TGTGCCAGCAGCTTATCCCCTAGCTTCGGAGAGACCCAGTACTTC	CASSLSPSFGETQYF
.	TRBJ2-3	.	TRBV10-3	TGTGCCATCAGCCGATTTAGTGCAGATACGCAGTATTTT	CAISRFSADTQYF
many	TRBJ1-6	.	TRBV2	TGTGCCAGCAGCCAACCTCCGGGACAATCACCCCTCCACTTT	CASSQPPGQSPLHF
few	TRBJ1-1	TRBD1	TRBV20-1	TGCAGTGCAAAGACAGGGGGTTATAACACTGAAGCTTTCTTT	CSAKTGGYNTEAFF
many	TRBJ1-2	.	TRBV29-1	TGCAGCGTCCTGGGGCAGGGAGACTATGGCTACACCTTC	CSVLGQGDYGYTF
.	TRBJ1-4	.	TRBV16	TGTGCCAGCAGCCACGGGGGCGCGGGTGAAAAACTGTTTTTT	CASSHGGAGEKLFF
few	TRBJ2-7	TRBD2	TRBV7-9	TGTGCCAGCGGGCTAGCGGGAGCCTACGAGCAGTACTTC	CASGLAGAYEQYF
few	TRBJ2-7	TRBD1	TRBV5-1	TGCGCCAGCAGCTTGGTTGGGACAGATTACTACGAGCAGTACTTC	CASSLVGTDYYEQYF
.	TRBJ2-6	.	TRBV7-9	TGTGCCAGCAGCTTATCCGGGACCGACGTCCTGACTTTC	CASSLSGTDVLTF
many	TRBJ1-2	TRBD1	TRBV7-9	TGTGCCAGCAGCCCCCGAACAGGGGGGGAGAGCTATGGCTACACCTTC	CASSPRTGGESYGYTF
once	TRBJ1-3	TRBD1	TRBV12-3/TRBV12-4	TGTGCCAGCAGTCCGGACAGGGCCACTGGAAACACCATATATTTT	CASSPDRATGNTIYF
many	TRBJ1-4	.	TRBV7-9	TGTGCCAGCAGCTTAGTCACGCCAACTAATGAAAAACTGTTTTTT	CASSLVTPTNEKLFF
.	TRBJ1-5	TRBD1	TRBV12-3/TRBV12-4	TGTGCCAGCAGTTTTGGAGGGGGCGCGAACAATCAGCCCCAGCATTTT	CASSFGGGANNQPQHF
many	TRBJ1-1	.	TRBV12-3/TRBV12-4	TGTGCCAGCAGTTTCATATGGGGCACTGAAGCTTTCTTT	CASSFIWGTEAFF
few	TRBJ1-4	.	TRBV5-4	TGTGCCAGCAGCCTCCTCTGGGATAATGAAAAACTGTTTTTT	CASSLLWDNEKLFF
.	TRBJ1-1	.	TRBV5-1	TGCGCCAGCAGCTTAACTGGACTTACTGAAGCTTTCTTT	CASSLTGLTEAFF
.	TRBJ2-7	.	TRBV7-9	TGTGCCAGCAGTCCCCCCTACTACCGGGCCTCCTACGAGCAGTACTTC	CASSPPYYRASYEQYF
few	TRBJ1-1	.	TRBV6-4	TGTGCCAGCAGTTACGCGGGGGTCCGCACTGAAGCTTTCTTT	CASSYAGVRTEAFF
many	TRBJ2-7	.	TRBV7-2	TGTGCCAGCAGCTCTCTACCGACCTCCTACGAGCAGTACTTC	CASSSLPTSYEQYF
many	TRBJ2-7	.	TRBV5-1	TGCGCCAGCAGCTGGGGGCTGTTGTCCTACGAGCAGTACTTC	CASSWGLLSYEQYF
.	TRBJ1-2	TRBD1	TRBV2	TGTGCCGGATCTCAGGGGGGACAGGGGAACTATGGCCACACCTTC	CAGSQGGQGNYGHTF
few	TRBJ2-5	TRBD2	TRBV5-6	TGTGCCAGCAGCGGGGGACTAGCGGGCTTGGAGACCCAGTACTTC	CASSGGLAGLETQYF
.	TRBJ1-4	.	TRBV7-9	TGTGCCAGCAGCATAACAGGGCCCTTCCAGATTGGCGAAAAACTGTTTTTT	CASSITGPFQIGEKLFF
.	TRBJ1-2	.	TRBV25-1	TGTGCCAGCAGTGAGCTGGGGACCGACTATGGCTACACCTTC	CASSELGTDYGYTF
.	TRBJ2-5	.	TRBV29-1	TGCAGCGTTGGTGGGGCGGCCGAGACCCAGTACTTC	CSVGGAAETQYF
.	TRBJ1-4	.	TRBV29-1	TGCAGCGTCAACGGAGGGGCCCAGGGTGAAAAACTGTTTTTT	CSVNGGAQGEKLFF
few	TRBJ2-3	.	TRBV7-9	TGTGCCAGCAGCCCTAACACAGATACGCAGTATTTT	CASSPNTDTQYF
.	TRBJ1-5	TRBD1	TRBV12-3/TRBV12-4	TGTGCCAGCAGTTTAAGGGACAGAATGAATCAGCCCCAGCATTTT	CASSLRDRMNQPQHF
.	TRBJ2-6	TRBD1	TRBV20-1	TGCAATGCTAGAGTCCCGGGACAGGGCTCTGGGGCCAACGTCCTGACTTTC	CNARVPGQGSGANVLTF
.	TRBJ2-7	TRBD2	TRBV20-1	TGCAGTGCTAGATCGTACCGACTAGCGGAATACGAGCAGTACTTC	CSARSYRLAEYEQYF
.	TRBJ1-4	.	TRBV5-1	TGCGCCAGCAGCACGGGAGGAAGGGGAGAAAAACTGTTTTTT	CASSTGGRGEKLFF
few	TRBJ2-7	TRBD1	TRBV29-1	TGCAGCGTTGAGGGACAGGGAGGCTACGAGCAGTACTTC	CSVEGQGGYEQYF